This T cell receptor beta chain emerged from a study of blood T cell repertoires in COVID-19. Background on the study: The samples span acute and convalescent COVID-19 from the United States, Italy and Spain. PBMCs, B-cell-depleted T cells, or T cells were the source of the cDNA or gDNA that made up the material.

Germline V CDR1 and CDR2: MDHEN, SYDVKM. This CDR3 region has 14 residues. The V end was cut by 7 bases, the J end by 7 bases, with 17 bases between. The authors' processing: Reference gene primer amplification yielded estimated nucleated cell counts. Some clones are missing from TCRdb's copy, which holds only in-frame ones; the method was immunoSEQ multiplex PCR. Clone size and the V and J calls come from that table; the DNA yielded D and trimming. The sample shows 270,000 or so clones, approximately 85% of them seen only once. J is TRBJ1-3 and V is TRBV28; unclear D gene. This receptor was obtained from a human donor in a cohort sampled during active COVID-19. Sequencing input: peripheral blood. The CDR3 nucleotides are TGTGCCAGCAACACTTATGGGCGGGTGAACACCATATATTTT. Amino acid sequence: CASNTYGRVNTIYF.